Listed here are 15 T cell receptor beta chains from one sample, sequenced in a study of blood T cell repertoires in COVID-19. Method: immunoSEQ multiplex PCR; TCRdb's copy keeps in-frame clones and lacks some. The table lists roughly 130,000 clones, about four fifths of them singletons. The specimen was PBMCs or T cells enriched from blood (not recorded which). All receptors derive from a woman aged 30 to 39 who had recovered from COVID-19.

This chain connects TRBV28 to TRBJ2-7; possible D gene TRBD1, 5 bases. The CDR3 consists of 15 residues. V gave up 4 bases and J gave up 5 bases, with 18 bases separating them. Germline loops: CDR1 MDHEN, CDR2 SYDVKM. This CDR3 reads CASSSGSQGMNEQYF. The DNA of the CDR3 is TGTGCCAGCAGTTCAGGTAGTCAGGGTATGAACGAGCAGTACTTC.

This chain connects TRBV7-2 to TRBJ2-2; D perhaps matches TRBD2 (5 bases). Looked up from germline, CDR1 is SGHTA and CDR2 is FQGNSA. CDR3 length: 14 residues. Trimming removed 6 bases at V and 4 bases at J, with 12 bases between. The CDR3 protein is CASRLRSGTGELFF. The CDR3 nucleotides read TGTGCCAGCAGACTCAGGAGCGGCACCGGGGAGCTGTTTTTT.

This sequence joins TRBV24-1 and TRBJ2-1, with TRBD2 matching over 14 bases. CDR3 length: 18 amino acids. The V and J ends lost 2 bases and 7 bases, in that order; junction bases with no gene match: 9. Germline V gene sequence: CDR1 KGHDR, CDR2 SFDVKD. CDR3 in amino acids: CATSDSHRRTSGRNEQFF. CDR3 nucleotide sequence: TGTGCCACCAGTGATTCACACCGCCGGACTAGCGGGAGGAATGAGCAGTTCTTC.

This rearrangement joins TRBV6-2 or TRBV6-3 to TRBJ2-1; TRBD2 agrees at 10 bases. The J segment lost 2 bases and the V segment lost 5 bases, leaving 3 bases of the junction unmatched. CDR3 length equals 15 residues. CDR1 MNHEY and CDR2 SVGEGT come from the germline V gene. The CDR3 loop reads CASSLAGVPYNEQFF. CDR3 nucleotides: TGTGCCAGCAGTCTAGCGGGAGTACCCTACAATGAGCAGTTCTTC.

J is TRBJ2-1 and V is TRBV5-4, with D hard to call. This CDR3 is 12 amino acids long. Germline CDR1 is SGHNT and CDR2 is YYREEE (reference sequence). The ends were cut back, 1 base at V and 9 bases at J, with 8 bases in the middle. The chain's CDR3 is CASSLKFGEQFF. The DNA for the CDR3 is TGTGCCAGCAGCTTGAAATTCGGTGAGCAGTTCTTC.

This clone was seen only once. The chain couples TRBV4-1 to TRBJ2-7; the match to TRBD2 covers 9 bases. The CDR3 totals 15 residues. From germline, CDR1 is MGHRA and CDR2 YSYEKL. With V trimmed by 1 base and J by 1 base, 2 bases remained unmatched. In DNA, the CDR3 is TGCGCCAGCAGCCAAGGGCTAGCGGGGTCCTACGAGCAGTACTTC. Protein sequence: CASSQGLAGSYEQYF.

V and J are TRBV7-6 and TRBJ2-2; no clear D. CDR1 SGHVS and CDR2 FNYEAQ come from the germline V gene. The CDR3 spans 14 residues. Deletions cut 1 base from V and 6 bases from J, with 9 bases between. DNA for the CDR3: TGTGCCAGCAGCTTAGACCCCGGTGCCGGGGAGCTGTTTTTT. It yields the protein CASSLDPGAGELFF.

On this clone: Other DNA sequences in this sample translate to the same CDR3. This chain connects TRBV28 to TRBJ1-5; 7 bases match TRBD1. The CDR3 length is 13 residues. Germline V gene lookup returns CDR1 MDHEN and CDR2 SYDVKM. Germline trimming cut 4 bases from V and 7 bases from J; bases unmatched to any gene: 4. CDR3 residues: CASSYRGGQPQHF. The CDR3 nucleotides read TGTGCCAGCAGTTACAGGGGCGGACAGCCCCAGCATTTT.

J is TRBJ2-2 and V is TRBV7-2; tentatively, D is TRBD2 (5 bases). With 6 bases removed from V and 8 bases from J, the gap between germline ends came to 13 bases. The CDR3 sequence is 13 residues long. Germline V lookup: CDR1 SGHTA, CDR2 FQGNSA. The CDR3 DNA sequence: TGTGCCAGCAGGCTAATTGGGGAGGGGGAGCTGTTTTTT. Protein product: CASRLIGEGELFF. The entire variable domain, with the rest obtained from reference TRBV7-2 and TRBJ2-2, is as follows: GAGVSQSPSNKVTEKGKDVELRCDPISGHTALYWYRQSLGQGLEFLIYFQGNSAPDKSGLPSDRFSAERTGGSVSTLTIQRTQQEDSAVYLCASRLIGEGELFFGEGSRLTVL.

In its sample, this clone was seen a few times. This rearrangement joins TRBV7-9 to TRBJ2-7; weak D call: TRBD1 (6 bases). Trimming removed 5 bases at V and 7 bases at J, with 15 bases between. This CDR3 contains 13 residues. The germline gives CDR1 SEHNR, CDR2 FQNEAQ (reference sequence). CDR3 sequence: CASSIRQVTEQYF. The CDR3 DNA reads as TGTGCCAGCAGCATCCGACAGGTAACTGAGCAGTACTTC.

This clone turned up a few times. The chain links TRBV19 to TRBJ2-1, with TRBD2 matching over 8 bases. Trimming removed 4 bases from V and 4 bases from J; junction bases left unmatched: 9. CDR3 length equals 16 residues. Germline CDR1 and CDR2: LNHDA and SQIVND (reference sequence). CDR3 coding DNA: TGTGCCAGTAGTACAGCGTTTGCGGGGGGATACAATGAGCAGTTCTTC. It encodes CASSTAFAGGYNEQFF.

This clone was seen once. CDR3 bases: TGTGCCAGCAGCCAAGAACGGGGGGTCCCCGGAGCTAACTATGGCTACACCTTC. Its protein product is CASSQERGVPGANYGYTF. The chain is built from TRBV14 and TRBJ1-2; D possibly corresponds to TRBD1 (5 bases). Trimming shortened V by 0 bases and J by 0 bases, and 17 bases separated the two germline ends. CDR1 is SGHDN and CDR2 is FVKESK in the germline V gene. The CDR3 is made up of 18 amino acids.

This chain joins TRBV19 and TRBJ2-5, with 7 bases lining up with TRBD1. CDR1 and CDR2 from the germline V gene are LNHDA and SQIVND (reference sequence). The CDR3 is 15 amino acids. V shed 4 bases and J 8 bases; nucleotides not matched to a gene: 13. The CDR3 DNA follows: TGTGCCAGTAGTACCCGGGACAGCCGACCGGGCACCCAGTACTTC. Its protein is CASSTRDSRPGTQYF.

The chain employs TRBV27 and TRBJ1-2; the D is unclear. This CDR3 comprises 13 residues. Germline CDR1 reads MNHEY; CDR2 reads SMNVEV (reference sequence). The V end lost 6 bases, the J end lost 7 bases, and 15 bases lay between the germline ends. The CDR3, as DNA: TGTGCCAGCAGATCGGTATCGGTTTCTGGCTACACCTTC. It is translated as CASRSVSVSGYTF.

The CDR3 DNA is TGTGCCAGCAGCCGACTGGTCCGGGGTCTAGAGACCCAGTACTTC. Translated, it gives CASSRLVRGLETQYF. The genes are TRBV6-5 and TRBJ2-5, with D possibly TRBD2 on 5 matching bases. V was pared by 6 bases and J by 4 bases, with 18 bases between. The CDR3 extends over 15 amino acids. CDR1 and CDR2 (germline): MNHEY, SVGAGI.